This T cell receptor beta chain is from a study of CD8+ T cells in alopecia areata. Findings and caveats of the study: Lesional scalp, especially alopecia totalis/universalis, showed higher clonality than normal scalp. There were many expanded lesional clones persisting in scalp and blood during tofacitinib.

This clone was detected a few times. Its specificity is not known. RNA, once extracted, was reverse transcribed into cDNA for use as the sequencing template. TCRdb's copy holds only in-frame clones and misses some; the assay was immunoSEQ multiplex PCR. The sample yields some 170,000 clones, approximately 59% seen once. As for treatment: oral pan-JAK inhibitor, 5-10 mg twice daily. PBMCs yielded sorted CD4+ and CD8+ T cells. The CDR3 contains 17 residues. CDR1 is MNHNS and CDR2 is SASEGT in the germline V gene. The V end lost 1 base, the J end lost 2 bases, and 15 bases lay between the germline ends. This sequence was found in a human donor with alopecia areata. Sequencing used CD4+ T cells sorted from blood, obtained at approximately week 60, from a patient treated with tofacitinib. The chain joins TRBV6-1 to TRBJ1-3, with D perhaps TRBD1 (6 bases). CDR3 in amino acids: CASSEEQGNRAGNTIYF. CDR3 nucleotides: TGTGCCAGCAGTGAAGAACAGGGTAACAGGGCTGGAAACACCATATATTTT.